Presented here are 26 T cell receptor beta chains from one specimen sequenced in a study of T cell responses to AZD1222 COVID-19 vaccine. Clones were sequenced by immunoSEQ multiplex PCR, and TCRdb holds only the in-frame ones, with some missing. The table shows roughly 200,000 clones, with 90% to 95% occurring only once. The sequenced sample was peripheral blood, obtained 28 days after the second dose of the MenACWY control vaccine. The receptors here all came from an adult who received the MenACWY meningococcal vaccine as a control.

The gene calls are TRBV9 and TRBJ2-6; D may be TRBD1 or TRBD2 (5 bases each). CDR1 is SGDLS and CDR2 is YYNGEE in the germline V gene. The V end lost 3 bases, the J end lost 4 bases, and 26 bases lay between the germline ends. The CDR3 contains 20 residues. The CDR3 loop is CASSDPIEGLLPGGANVLTF. CDR3 DNA: TGTGCCAGCAGCGACCCAATCGAGGGGCTACTCCCTGGCGGGGCCAACGTCCTGACTTTC.

This chain connects TRBV12-3 or TRBV12-4 to TRBJ2-7; D possibly corresponds to TRBD2 (6 bases). The CDR3 contains 13 residues. The germline V and J ends were trimmed by 6 bases and 3 bases, with 12 bases remaining between them. The CDR3 sequence is CASSLGRGYEQYF. The DNA for the CDR3 is TGTGCCAGCAGCCTCGGGAGAGGCTACGAGCAGTACTTC.

The rearrangement joins TRBV5-5 to TRBJ1-6; tentative D call: TRBD1 (6 bases). The V end lost 5 bases, the J end lost 1 base, and 13 bases lay between the germline ends. CDR1 is SGHKS, CDR2 YYEKEE, per germline (reference sequence). The CDR3 runs to 16 residues. The CDR3 coding sequence is TGTGCCAGCAGACCAGGGGTGGGATCCTATAATTCACCCCTCCACTTT. Translation: CASRPGVGSYNSPLHF.

The J gene is TRBJ2-5, the V gene TRBV20-1, with TRBD2 matching over 8 bases. The germline V gene encodes CDR1 DFQATT and CDR2 SNEGSKA (reference sequence). V shed 3 bases, J shed 0 bases, and the junction held 18 bases outside the gene matches. The CDR3 spans 19 residues. Here the CDR3 DNA reads TGCAGTGCTAGTAAGGCTATGGGTATCCATAGCGGGAACCAAGAGACCCAGTACTTC. Residues: CSASKAMGIHSGNQETQYF.

V gene TRBV10-3 combines with J gene TRBJ2-1; tentatively, D is TRBD2 (6 bases). The CDR3 totals 16 residues. The germline V and J ends were trimmed by 0 bases and 7 bases, with 16 bases remaining between them. CDR1 is ENHRY, CDR2 SYGVKD, per germline. CDR3 amino acids: CAISESRRDGKNEQFF. The CDR3 DNA reads as TGTGCCATCAGTGAGTCGAGGCGGGACGGTAAAAATGAGCAGTTCTTC.

The chain links TRBV6-2 or TRBV6-3 to TRBJ1-2; 7 nucleotides match TRBD1. Trimming took 4 bases from V and 5 from J; bases not matched to a gene: 7. The CDR3 covers 14 residues. Looked up from germline, CDR1 is MNHEY and CDR2 is SVGEGT. The CDR3 sequence: CASSFLAGQYGYTF. The DNA of the CDR3 is TGTGCCAGCAGTTTCCTGGCGGGACAGTATGGCTACACCTTC.

The rearrangement uses TRBV9 and TRBJ2-3; 11 bases line up with TRBD2. CDR3 length: 15 amino acids. J was trimmed by 7 bases and V by 0 bases; bases with no gene match: 4. CDR1 and CDR2 from the germline V gene are SGDLS and YYNGEE. The CDR3 reads CASSVVASGRNTQYF. In nucleotides, the CDR3 is TGTGCCAGCAGCGTAGTCGCTAGCGGGAGGAATACGCAGTATTTT.

The rearrangement joins TRBV28 to TRBJ1-1, with D perhaps matching TRBD1 (6 bases). The CDR3 runs 13 residues. CDR1 is MDHEN and CDR2 is SYDVKM in the germline V gene. Trimming pared 7 bases from V and 5 bases from J, leaving 14 bases between. CDR3 residues: CASNTGYWTEAFF. In nucleotides, the CDR3 is TGTGCCAGCAATACAGGGTATTGGACTGAAGCTTTCTTT.

The V call is TRBV6-4, the J call TRBJ2-1; 9 bases are shared with TRBD2. J was trimmed by 3 bases and V by 3 bases; bases with no gene match: 3. The CDR3 length is 15 residues. Germline V gene lookup returns CDR1 MRHNA and CDR2 SNTAGT. The CDR3 is CASSEELAGYNEQFF. Written as DNA, the CDR3 is TGTGCCAGCAGTGAAGAACTAGCGGGCTACAATGAGCAGTTCTTC.

The chain recombines TRBV11-3 with TRBJ2-7; 8 bases map to TRBD1. The CDR3 has 14 amino acids. The germline CDR1 and CDR2 sequences are SGHNT and YENEEA. The J segment lost 4 bases and the V segment lost 5 bases, leaving 7 bases of the junction unmatched. In DNA, the CDR3 is TGTGCCAGCAGCCCTCCGGACAGGGTTTACGAGCAGTACTTC. This codes for CASSPPDRVYEQYF.

The J gene is TRBJ2-5, the V gene TRBV28, with 10 bases identical to TRBD2. V was clipped by 7 bases and J by 3 bases; unmatched bases: 11. Per the germline V gene, CDR1 is MDHEN and CDR2 is SYDVKM. The CDR3 runs 16 residues. Written as DNA, the CDR3 is TGTGCCAGCACGACACCGAGCGGGAGGGTTAAAGAGACCCAGTACTTC. It is translated as CASTTPSGRVKETQYF.

Worth noting for this clone: This could be a read error, since a much larger clone is one nucleotide away. The rearrangement joins TRBV3-1 (or the pseudogene TRBV3-2) to TRBJ2-1; 9 bases are a match to TRBD2. V lost 5 bases and J lost 0; bases outside the gene matches: 2. This CDR3 has 15 amino acids. Per germline, CDR1 LGHDT and CDR2 YNNKEL (reference sequence). CDR3 in amino acids: CASSNSGSSYNEQFF. Here the CDR3 DNA reads TGTGCCAGCAGCAATAGCGGGAGCTCCTACAATGAGCAGTTCTTC.

This chain connects TRBV29-1 to TRBJ2-5; 12 positions match TRBD1. Germline-derived CDR1 and CDR2 are SQVTM and ANQGSEA. CDR3 length: 17 residues. J was trimmed by 5 bases and V by 4 bases; bases with no gene match: 14. The CDR3 DNA is TGCAGCGTTGGGGGGACAGGGGGCGCCGGGTTGTTCGAGACCCAGTACTTC. Amino acids: CSVGGTGGAGLFETQYF.

This sequence joins TRBV5-1 and TRBJ2-5; 11 bases agree with TRBD2. CDR1 and CDR2 (germline): SGHRS, YFSETQ. The V and J ends lost 4 bases and 5 bases, in that order; junction bases with no gene match: 10. The CDR3 runs 16 residues. The DNA for the CDR3 is TGCGCCAGCAGCCAAACTAGCGGGAGTGTGAGGGAGACCCAGTACTTC. Protein product: CASSQTSGSVRETQYF.

The rearrangement links TRBV19 to TRBJ1-1; D unresolved. This CDR3 has 15 residues. Trimming stripped 6 bases from V and 4 bases from J, with 18 bases between. Germline CDR1 is LNHDA and CDR2 is SQIVND (reference sequence). The CDR3 protein is CASSLLQRPGTEAFF. CDR3 coding DNA: TGTGCCAGTAGCCTTTTACAACGCCCGGGCACTGAAGCTTTCTTT. Complete variable domain (other parts from reference TRBV19 and TRBJ1-1): DGGITQSPKYLFRKEGQNVTLSCEQNLNHDAMYWYRQDPGQGLRLIYYSQIVNDFQKGDIAEGYSVSREKKESFPLTVTSAQKNPTAFYLCASSLLQRPGTEAFFGQGTRLTVV.

This clone has a single count. The gene calls are TRBV25-1 and TRBJ1-2, with TRBD1 identical over 7 bases. CDR3 length: 14 residues. With 4 bases clipped from V and 6 bases from J, the junction kept 8 bases outside the gene matches. Germline assignment: CDR1 MGHDK and CDR2 SYGVNS. In nucleotides, the CDR3 is TGTGCCAGCAGTGCCCCAGGGGGGGGACATGGCTACACCTTC. This gives the protein CASSAPGGGHGYTF.

V and J are TRBV28 and TRBJ1-6; the match to TRBD1 covers 12 bases. V lost 6 bases, J lost 8 bases, and 11 bases stayed unmatched. The CDR3 extends over 17 amino acids. Germline values: CDR1 MDHEN, CDR2 SYDVKM. CDR3 loop: CASRRARDRGPDSPLHF. The CDR3 DNA sequence: TGTGCCAGCAGGCGGGCTAGGGACAGGGGGCCTGATTCACCCCTCCACTTT. The full variable domain, in which reference TRBV28 and TRBJ1-6 provide the parts outside the CDR3, is DVKVTQSSRYLVKRTGEKVFLECVQDMDHENMFWYRQDPGLGLRLIYFSYDVKMKEKGDIPEGYSVSREKKERFSLILESASTNQTSMYLCASRRARDRGPDSPLHFGNGTRLTVT.

The chain couples TRBV5-4 to TRBJ1-1, with TRBD1 as a possible D gene (6 bases). Trimming pared 3 bases from V and 1 base from J, leaving 13 bases between. CDR1 and CDR2 (germline): SGHNT, YYREEE (reference sequence). The CDR3 is 15 amino acids. The CDR3 DNA reads TGTGCCAGCAGCTGGAGGGGGACGGGGAACACTGAAGCTTTCTTT. It is translated as CASSWRGTGNTEAFF.

The chain combines TRBV7-9 with TRBJ2-2, with TRBD2 as a possible D gene (5 bases). The CDR3 is made up of 17 amino acids. Trimming cost V 4 bases and J 0 bases, with 15 bases left between them. Looked up from germline, CDR1 is SEHNR and CDR2 is FQNEAQ (reference sequence). The CDR3 sequence is CASSSGHGAANTGELFF. The CDR3 nucleotides read TGTGCCAGCAGCTCCGGTCACGGAGCGGCGAACACCGGGGAGCTGTTTTTT.

The chain is built from TRBV6-2 or TRBV6-3 and TRBJ2-2; D gene ambiguous. The CDR3 spans 14 residues. The germline V gene encodes CDR1 MNHEY and CDR2 SVGEGT. Trimming removed 4 bases from V and 5 bases from J, with 11 bases in between. The CDR3 sequence is CASSLTKSTGELFF. In nucleotides, the CDR3 is TGTGCCAGCAGTTTAACTAAATCTACCGGGGAGCTGTTTTTT.

The V gene is TRBV7-6, the J gene TRBJ2-1; perhaps TRBD2 as D (5 bases). Trimming removed 5 bases at V and 9 bases at J, with 8 bases between. Germline V gives CDR1 SGHVS, CDR2 FNYEAQ. The CDR3 is made up of 11 amino acids. This CDR3 reads CASSPGGEQFF. The CDR3 DNA follows: TGTGCCAGCAGCCCTGGAGGTGAGCAGTTCTTC.

The chain combines TRBV19 with TRBJ1-5, with no clear D. The germline CDR1 and CDR2 sequences are LNHDA and SQIVND (reference sequence). Trimming stripped 3 bases from V and 6 bases from J, with 15 bases between. The CDR3 has 15 amino acids. The CDR3 nucleotides are TGTGCCAGTAGTATGGGCGGGTTCGGGGTTCAGCCCCAGCATTTT. This translates into CASSMGGFGVQPQHF.

The CDR3 here is CASSFASGTSAYEQYF. The CDR3 DNA is TGTGCCAGCAGCTTCGCATCCGGGACTAGCGCCTACGAGCAGTACTTC. J is TRBJ2-7 and V is TRBV7-2; TRBD2 aligns across 10 bases. Germline V CDR1 and CDR2: SGHTA, FQGNSA. The J segment lost 2 bases and the V segment lost 3 bases, leaving 7 bases of the junction unmatched. The CDR3 is 16 amino acids.

The table lists this clone with a few counts. V usage is TRBV11-2 and J usage is TRBJ2-3; 10 bases line up with TRBD2. The CDR3 is 15 amino acids. J was trimmed by 1 base and V by 6 bases; bases with no gene match: 4. Germline CDR1 SGHAT, CDR2 FQNNGV. CDR3 protein: CASRPTSGGTDTQYF. The CDR3, as DNA: TGTGCCAGCAGGCCTACTAGCGGGGGCACAGATACGCAGTATTTT.

This clone was recorded once. This chain links TRBV6-2 or TRBV6-3 with TRBJ1-1; TRBD1 is a possible D gene (6 bases). V dropped 6 bases and J dropped 5 bases, with 22 bases sitting between them. There are 16 residues in the CDR3. Germline V gives CDR1 MNHEY, CDR2 SVGEGT. For the CDR3, the DNA is TGTGCCAGCAGCTTATTAGTAGGGGGGCCGGAGACTGAAGCTTTCTTT. Protein: CASSLLVGGPETEAFF.

V usage is TRBV4-1 and J usage is TRBJ1-2; a weak D match, TRBD1 (6 bases). Germline V gene lookup returns CDR1 MGHRA and CDR2 YSYEKL. CDR3 length: 14 amino acids. The V end lost 4 bases, the J end lost 8 bases, and 17 bases lay between the germline ends. The CDR3 loop is CASSPRDTQTGYTF. The CDR3 DNA is TGCGCCAGCAGCCCTCGGGACACTCAGACAGGCTACACCTTC.